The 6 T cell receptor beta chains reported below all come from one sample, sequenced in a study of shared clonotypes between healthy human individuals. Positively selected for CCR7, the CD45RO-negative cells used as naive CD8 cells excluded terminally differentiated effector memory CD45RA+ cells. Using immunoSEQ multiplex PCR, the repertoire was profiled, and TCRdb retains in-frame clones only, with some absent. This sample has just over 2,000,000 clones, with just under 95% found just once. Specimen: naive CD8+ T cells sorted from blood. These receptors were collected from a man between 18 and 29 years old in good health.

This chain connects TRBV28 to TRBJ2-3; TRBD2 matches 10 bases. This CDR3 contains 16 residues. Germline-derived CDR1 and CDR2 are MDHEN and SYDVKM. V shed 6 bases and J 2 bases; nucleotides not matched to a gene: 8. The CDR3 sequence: CASSRRTSGPTDTQYF. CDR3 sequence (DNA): TGTGCCAGCAGCCGGCGGACTAGCGGCCCCACAGATACGCAGTATTTT.

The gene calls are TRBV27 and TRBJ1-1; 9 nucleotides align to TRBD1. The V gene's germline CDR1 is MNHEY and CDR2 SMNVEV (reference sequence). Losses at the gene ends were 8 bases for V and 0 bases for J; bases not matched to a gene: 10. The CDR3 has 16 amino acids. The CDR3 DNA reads TGTGCCAGCCGGGCCGGGACAGGGCTCATGAACACTGAAGCTTTCTTT. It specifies CASRAGTGLMNTEAFF.

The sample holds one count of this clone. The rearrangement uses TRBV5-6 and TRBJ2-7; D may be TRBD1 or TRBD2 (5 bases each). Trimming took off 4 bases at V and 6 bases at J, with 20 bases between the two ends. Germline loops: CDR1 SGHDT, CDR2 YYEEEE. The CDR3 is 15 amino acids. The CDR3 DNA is TGTGCCAGCAGCCTCGAGGGACGGAGGTTCGGCGAGCAGTACTTC. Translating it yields CASSLEGRRFGEQYF. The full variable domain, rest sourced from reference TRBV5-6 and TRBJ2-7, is DAGVTQSPTHLIKTRGQQVTLRCSPKSGHDTVSWYQQALGQGPQFIFQYYEEEERQRGNFPDRFSGHQFPNYSSELNVNALLLGDSALYLCASSLEGRRFGEQYFGPGTRLTVT.

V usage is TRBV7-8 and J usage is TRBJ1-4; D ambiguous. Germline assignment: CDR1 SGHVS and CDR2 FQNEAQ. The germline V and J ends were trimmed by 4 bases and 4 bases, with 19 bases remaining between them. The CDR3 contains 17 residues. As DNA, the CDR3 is TGTGCCAGCAGCTCTCCGGGAACCTCAGTATTTAATGAAAAACTGTTTTTT. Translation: CASSSPGTSVFNEKLFF.

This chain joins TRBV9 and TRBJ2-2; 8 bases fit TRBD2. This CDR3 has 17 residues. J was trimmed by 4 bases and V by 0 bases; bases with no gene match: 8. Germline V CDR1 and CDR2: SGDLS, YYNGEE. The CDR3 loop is CASSVGSSGRGTGELFF. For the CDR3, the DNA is TGTGCCAGCAGCGTAGGATCGAGCGGGAGAGGCACCGGGGAGCTGTTTTTT.

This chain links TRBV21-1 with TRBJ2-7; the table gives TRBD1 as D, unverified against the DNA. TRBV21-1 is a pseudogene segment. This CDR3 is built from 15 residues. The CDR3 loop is CASSTRRDRVGEQYF. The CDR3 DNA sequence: TGTGCCAGCAGCACCCGCCGGGACAGGGTAGGCGAGCAGTACTTC.